The 29 T cell receptor beta chains below were found in one sample sequenced in a study of siplizumab effects on memory and regulatory T cells. Assay used: immunoSEQ multiplex PCR; TCRdb lists only in-frame clones, some missing. The table records approximately 92,000 clones, roughly 94% of them present only once. The material sequenced was non-Treg CD4+ T cells sorted from blood. The receptors stem from a human donor in good health.

The chain carries TRBV5-6 and TRBJ2-7, with D hard to call. Germline CDR1 reads SGHDT; CDR2 reads YYEEEE. V gave up 2 bases and J gave up 2 bases, with 8 bases separating them. This CDR3 spans 13 amino acids. CDR3 protein: CASSFPRPYEQYF. CDR3 bases: TGTGCCAGCAGCTTTCCCCGGCCCTACGAGCAGTACTTC.

The chain couples TRBV7-8 to TRBJ2-7; the D call may be TRBD1 or TRBD2 (6 bases each). The CDR3 has 16 residues. In germline, CDR1 is SGHVS, CDR2 FQNEAQ. V lost 6 bases to trimming and J lost 4 bases, with 22 bases between them. CDR3 in amino acids: CASSPQGPGVTYEQYF. DNA of the CDR3: TGTGCCAGCAGTCCACAGGGTCCGGGAGTAACGTACGAGCAGTACTTC.

This chain uses TRBV5-1 with TRBJ2-7; D tentatively reads TRBD1 or TRBD2 (7 bases each). With 0 bases removed from V and 3 bases from J, the gap between germline ends came to 16 bases. The germline V gene encodes CDR1 SGHRS and CDR2 YFSETQ. This CDR3 has 16 amino acids. The CDR3 reads CASSLAGGAPSYEQYF. In DNA form, the CDR3 reads TGCGCCAGCAGCTTGGCAGGGGGGGCGCCTAGCTACGAGCAGTACTTC.

V and J are TRBV19 and TRBJ1-4; D might be TRBD1 (5 bases). The CDR3 sequence is 15 residues long. Per the germline V gene, CDR1 is LNHDA and CDR2 is SQIVND (reference sequence). Trimming pared 3 bases from V and 3 bases from J, leaving 11 bases between. The CDR3 region is CASSIPGMANEKLFF. Written as DNA, the CDR3 is TGTGCCAGTAGTATTCCAGGGATGGCTAATGAAAAACTGTTTTTT. The full variable domain, completed using reference TRBV19 and TRBJ1-4, is DGGITQSPKYLFRKEGQNVTLSCEQNLNHDAMYWYRQDPGQGLRLIYYSQIVNDFQKGDIAEGYSVSREKKESFPLTVTSAQKNPTAFYLCASSIPGMANEKLFFGSGTQLSVL.

The CDR3 loop is CASSLVGKNEQFF. CDR3 coding DNA: TGTGCCAGCAGCTTGGTTGGTAAAAATGAGCAGTTCTTC. The V and J genes are TRBV5-5 and TRBJ2-1; D unresolved. V was cut by 0 bases and J by 7 bases, with 8 bases left in between. Germline CDR1 reads SGHKS; CDR2 reads YYEKEE (reference sequence). CDR3 length equals 13 residues.

The chain is built from TRBV6-5 and TRBJ2-7, with D possibly TRBD1 on 7 matching bases. Trimming removed 5 bases from V and 5 bases from J, with 10 bases in between. CDR1 and CDR2 from the germline V gene are MNHEY and SVGAGI. The CDR3 totals 12 residues. The CDR3 bases are TGTGCCAGCAGTCGCAGGGGGGACGAGCAGTACTTC. This translates into CASSRRGDEQYF.

The rearrangement links TRBV29-1 to TRBJ2-2; D is perhaps TRBD1 or TRBD2 (7 bases each). Germline CDR1 SQVTM, CDR2 ANQGSEA. The V end was cut by 6 bases, the J end by 3 bases, with 14 bases between. The CDR3 length is 14 residues. CDR3 nucleotides: TGCAGCGTCACGACAGGGAGGGACACCGGGGAGCTGTTTTTT. Translated: CSVTTGRDTGELFF.

The chain carries TRBV5-1 and TRBJ2-5, with D possibly TRBD1 on 5 matching bases. Looked up from germline, CDR1 is SGHRS and CDR2 is YFSETQ. Trimming took off 0 bases at V and 4 bases at J, with 13 bases between the two ends. The CDR3 is made up of 15 amino acids. CDR3 loop: CASSLDAGPPETQYF. CDR3 in DNA: TGCGCCAGCAGCTTGGATGCAGGGCCCCCAGAGACCCAGTACTTC.

V usage is TRBV28 and J usage is TRBJ2-1, with D perhaps matching TRBD1 (5 bases). The germline CDR1 and CDR2 sequences are MDHEN and SYDVKM. The V end lost 7 bases, the J end lost 0 bases, and 16 bases lay between the germline ends. This CDR3 comprises 16 residues. This CDR3 is CASMGPPHSSYNEQFF. CDR3 DNA: TGTGCCAGCATGGGGCCCCCCCATAGCTCCTACAATGAGCAGTTCTTC.

This clone was seen just once. The chain joins TRBV28 to TRBJ2-4, with 10 bases aligning to TRBD1. Germline V lookup: CDR1 MDHEN, CDR2 SYDVKM. The length of the CDR3 is 16 residues. Trimming took 6 bases from V and 3 from J; bases not matched to a gene: 8. The CDR3, as DNA: TGTGCCAGCAGAACGGACAGGGGGAGAGGCAAAAACATTCAGTACTTC. This sequence encodes CASRTDRGRGKNIQYF.

The rearrangement links TRBV2 to TRBJ2-1, with 7 bases that match TRBD2. Trimming removed 4 bases from V and 12 bases from J; junction bases left unmatched: 9. This CDR3 comprises 13 residues. Germline V gives CDR1 SNHLY, CDR2 FYNNEI. CDR3 DNA sequence: TGTGCCAGCAGTGGGAGGGGAGGGGATGGGCAGTTCTTC. Translated, it gives CASSGRGGDGQFF.

The genes are TRBV18 and TRBJ2-1; 8 nucleotides agree with TRBD2. Germline V lookup: CDR1 KGHSH, CDR2 LQKENI. The junction had 9 bases not matched to a gene; V was cut back by 3 bases and J by 5 bases. The CDR3 extends over 16 amino acids. CDR3 DNA sequence: TGTGCCAGCTCACCCATAACTAGCGGTATGAACAATGAGCAGTTCTTC. Amino acid sequence: CASSPITSGMNNEQFF.

As DNA, the CDR3 is TGTGCCAGCAGTCCCCGGGGACAGGGGACCTACGAGCAGTACTTC. It encodes CASSPRGQGTYEQYF. The rearrangement joins TRBV2 to TRBJ2-7; 10 positions agree with TRBD1. With V trimmed by 5 bases and J by 2 bases, 6 bases remained unmatched. Germline V gene lookup returns CDR1 SNHLY and CDR2 FYNNEI. The length of the CDR3 is 15 residues.

The CDR3 protein is CASSFGLAGGADTQYF. CDR3 coding DNA: TGTGCCAGCAGCTTTGGACTAGCGGGAGGGGCGGATACGCAGTATTTT. The rearrangement links TRBV7-9 to TRBJ2-3; 15 nucleotides match TRBD2. Trimming removed 3 bases from V and 6 bases from J; junction bases left unmatched: 4. Germline lookup yields CDR1 SEHNR and CDR2 FQNEAQ (reference sequence). The CDR3 is made up of 16 amino acids.

The chain links TRBV7-6 to TRBJ2-2; 8 positions agree with TRBD1. The CDR3 is 16 residues long. Germline CDR1 and CDR2: SGHVS and FNYEAQ. V trimming: 4 bases; J trimming: 3 bases; junction bases outside the gene matches: 7. In DNA form, the CDR3 reads TGTGCCAGCAGCTACGGGACAGGTATTGACACCGGGGAGCTGTTTTTT. It codes for CASSYGTGIDTGELFF.

This chain connects TRBV2 to TRBJ2-3; TRBD2 might be the D (5 bases). Trimming removed 2 bases from V and 0 bases from J, with 9 bases in between. The V gene's germline CDR1 is SNHLY and CDR2 FYNNEI. CDR3 length equals 15 residues. CDR3 protein: CASSEQRTSTDTQYF. The CDR3, as DNA: TGTGCCAGCAGTGAACAGAGGACTAGCACAGATACGCAGTATTTT.

The sample holds one count of this clone. The rearrangement uses TRBV11-2 and TRBJ2-3, with 8 positions matching TRBD1. The V gene end was trimmed by 5 bases and the J gene end by 3 bases; junction bases not matched to a gene: 7. The germline V gene has CDR1 SGHAT and CDR2 FQNNGV. The CDR3 sequence is 15 residues long. DNA of the CDR3: TGTGCCAGCAGCAGCCAGGGACAGGTAACAGATACGCAGTATTTT. It codes for CASSSQGQVTDTQYF.

The chain recombines TRBV7-3 with TRBJ2-6, with 7 bases aligning to TRBD1. The CDR3 contains 17 residues. Germline trimming cut 5 bases from V and 0 bases from J; bases unmatched to any gene: 7. CDR1 is SGHTA and CDR2 is FQGTGA in the germline V gene. CDR3 sequence reads: CASSPRDRVSGANVLTF. The DNA of the CDR3 is TGTGCCAGCAGCCCACGAGACAGGGTCTCTGGGGCCAACGTCCTGACTTTC.

The chain combines TRBV7-6 with TRBJ2-2; D is uncertain. This CDR3 comprises 16 residues. The V gene lost 1 base and the J gene lost 0 bases, with 9 bases spanning the gap. Germline CDR1 and CDR2: SGHVS and FNYEAQ. This CDR3 reads CASSLEQGSNTGELFF. CDR3 DNA: TGTGCCAGCAGCTTAGAACAAGGTTCGAACACCGGGGAGCTGTTTTTT.

The chain couples TRBV5-1 to TRBJ1-4; perhaps TRBD1 as D (6 bases). CDR1 and CDR2 (germline): SGHRS, YFSETQ. This CDR3 spans 16 amino acids. V lost 2 bases to trimming and J lost 0 bases, with 11 bases between them. For the CDR3, the DNA is TGCGCCAGCAGCTTACAGGGACACGCAACTAATGAAAAACTGTTTTTT. This codes for CASSLQGHATNEKLFF.

The chain links TRBV27 to TRBJ2-2; D remains unclear. The CDR3 extends over 15 amino acids. Deletions cut 4 bases from V and 0 bases from J, with 9 bases between. CDR1 and CDR2 from the germline V gene are MNHEY and SMNVEV (reference sequence). DNA of the CDR3: TGTGCCAGCAGTTCCTTAAAATCGAACACCGGGGAGCTGTTTTTT. Its protein product is CASSSLKSNTGELFF.

V is TRBV7-2 and J is TRBJ2-1; D gene unclear. The V end was cut by 3 bases, the J end by 5 bases, with 8 bases between. CDR3 length equals 13 residues. Looked up from germline, CDR1 is SGHTA and CDR2 is FQGNSA. CDR3 sequence (DNA): TGTGCCAGCAGCTTTGGTAGGGACAATGAGCAGTTCTTC. Translated: CASSFGRDNEQFF.

The chain combines TRBV30 with TRBJ1-4; TRBD1 is a possible D gene (5 bases). CDR1 GTSNPN and CDR2 SVGIG come from the germline V gene (reference sequence). CDR3 length: 14 amino acids. V was clipped by 3 bases and J by 4 bases, with 12 bases between them. The CDR3 reads CAWRGRGNNEKLFF. CDR3 nucleotide sequence: TGTGCCTGGAGGGGCCGGGGGAATAATGAAAAACTGTTTTTT.

The chain combines TRBV14 with TRBJ1-1; D is unresolved. Germline CDR1 and CDR2: SGHDN and FVKESK. This CDR3 region has 13 residues. Trimming took 1 base from V and 1 from J, leaving 4 bases between them. The CDR3 region is CASSQGGNTEAFF. DNA for the CDR3: TGTGCCAGCAGCCAAGGCGGGAACACTGAAGCTTTCTTT.

CDR3 sequence reads: CASSLASNEKLFF. The CDR3 DNA sequence: TGTGCCAGCAGCTTAGCGTCTAATGAAAAACTGTTTTTT. The chain uses TRBV7-9 and TRBJ1-4; D gene unclear. Germline loops: CDR1 SEHNR, CDR2 FQNEAQ (reference sequence). The CDR3 is made up of 13 amino acids. The germline V and J ends were trimmed by 0 bases and 3 bases, with 2 bases remaining between them.

The CDR3 protein is CASSFVGTLADTQYF. DNA of the CDR3: TGCGCCAGCAGTTTTGTCGGGACTCTTGCAGATACGCAGTATTTT. This chain links TRBV5-1 with TRBJ2-3; TRBD2 is a possible D gene (6 bases). The germline V gene encodes CDR1 SGHRS and CDR2 YFSETQ. The CDR3 covers 15 residues. V gave up 5 bases and J gave up 4 bases, with 17 bases separating them. The full variable domain, its missing parts supplied by reference TRBV5-1 and TRBJ2-3, is KAGVTQTPRYLIKTRGQQVTLSCSPISGHRSVSWYQQTPGQGLQFLFEYFSETQRNKGNFPGRFSGRQFSNSRSEMNVSTLELGDSALYLCASSFVGTLADTQYFGPGTRLTVL.

This clone was counted once. V usage is TRBV7-9 and J usage is TRBJ2-7; D is possibly TRBD2 (5 bases). V lost 0 bases and J 4 bases, leaving 13 bases between the germline ends. CDR1 and CDR2 (germline): SEHNR, FQNEAQ (reference sequence). The CDR3 covers 15 residues. This chain's CDR3 is CASSLAAAVAYEQYF. The CDR3 region has the DNA TGTGCCAGCAGCTTAGCGGCGGCAGTAGCGTACGAGCAGTACTTC.

The chain recombines TRBV2 with TRBJ2-1; 16 bases line up with TRBD2. CDR1 is SNHLY, CDR2 FYNNEI, per germline. This CDR3 has 20 amino acids. Germline trimming cut 7 bases from V and 4 bases from J; bases unmatched to any gene: 16. The CDR3 region has the DNA TGTGCCAGCAACTCCCCGACAGGGACTAGCGGGAGGGTAAGGTACAATGAGCAGTTCTTC. It specifies CASNSPTGTSGRVRYNEQFF.

V usage is TRBV5-4 and J usage is TRBJ2-3, with D perhaps given as TRBD1 or TRBD2 (5 bases each). The CDR3 runs 15 residues. Trimming removed 4 bases from V and 2 bases from J, with 14 bases in between. The germline V gene has CDR1 SGHNT and CDR2 YYREEE (reference sequence). This CDR3 is CASSPPGPNTDTQYF. The CDR3, as DNA: TGTGCCAGCAGCCCTCCGGGACCGAACACAGATACGCAGTATTTT.